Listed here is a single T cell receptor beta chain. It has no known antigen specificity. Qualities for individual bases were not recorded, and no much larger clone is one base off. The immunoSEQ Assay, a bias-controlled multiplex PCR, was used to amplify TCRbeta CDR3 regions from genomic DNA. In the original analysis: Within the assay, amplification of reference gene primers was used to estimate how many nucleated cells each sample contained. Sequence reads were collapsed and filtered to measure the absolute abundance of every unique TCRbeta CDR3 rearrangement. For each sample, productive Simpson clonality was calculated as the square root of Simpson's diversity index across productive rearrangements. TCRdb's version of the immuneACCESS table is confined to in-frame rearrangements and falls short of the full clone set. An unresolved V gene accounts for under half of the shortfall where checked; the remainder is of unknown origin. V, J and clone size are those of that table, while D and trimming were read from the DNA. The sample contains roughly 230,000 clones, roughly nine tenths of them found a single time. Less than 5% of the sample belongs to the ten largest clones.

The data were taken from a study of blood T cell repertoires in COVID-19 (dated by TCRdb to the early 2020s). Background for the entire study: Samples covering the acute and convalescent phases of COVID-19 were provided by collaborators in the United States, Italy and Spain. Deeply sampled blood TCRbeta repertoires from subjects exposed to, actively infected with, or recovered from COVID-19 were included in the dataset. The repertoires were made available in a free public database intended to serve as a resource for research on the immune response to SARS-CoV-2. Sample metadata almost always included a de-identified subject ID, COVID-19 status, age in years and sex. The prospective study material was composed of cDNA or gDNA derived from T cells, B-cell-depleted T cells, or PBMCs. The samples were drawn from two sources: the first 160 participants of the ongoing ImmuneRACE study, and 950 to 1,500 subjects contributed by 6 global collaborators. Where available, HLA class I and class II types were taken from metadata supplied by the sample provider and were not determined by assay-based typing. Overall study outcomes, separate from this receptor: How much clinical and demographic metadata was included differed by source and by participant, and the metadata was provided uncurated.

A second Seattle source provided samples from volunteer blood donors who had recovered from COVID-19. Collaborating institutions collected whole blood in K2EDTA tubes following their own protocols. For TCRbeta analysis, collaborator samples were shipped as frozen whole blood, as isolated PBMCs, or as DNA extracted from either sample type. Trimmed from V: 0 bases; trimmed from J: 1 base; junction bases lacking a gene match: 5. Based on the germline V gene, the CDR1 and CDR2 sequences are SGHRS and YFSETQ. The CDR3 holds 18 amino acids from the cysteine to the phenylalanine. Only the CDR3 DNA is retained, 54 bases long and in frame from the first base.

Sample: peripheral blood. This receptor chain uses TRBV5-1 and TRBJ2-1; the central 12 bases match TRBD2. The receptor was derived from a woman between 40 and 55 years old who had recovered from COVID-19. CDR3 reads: CASSLETSGGWSYNEQFF. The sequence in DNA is TGCGCCAGCAGCTTGGAGACTAGCGGGGGCTGGTCCTACAATGAGCAGTTCTTC.